This TCR beta chain was retrieved from a study of shared clonotypes between healthy human individuals. Libraries were prepared by immunoSEQ multiplex PCR; TCRdb keeps only in-frame clonotypes and omits some of them. The sample yields some 2.3 million clones, just over 90% seen once. Germline V CDR1 and CDR2: SGHRS, YFSETQ. V dropped 0 bases and J dropped 4 bases, with 20 bases sitting between them. The CDR3 extends over 18 amino acids. This receptor was taken from a man in his late teens or twenties in good health. Some clones in this sample may be carry-over from other donors' samples. The chain links TRBV5-1 to TRBJ2-1; the D gene is possibly TRBD2 (5 bases). The sample taken for sequencing was naive CD4+ T cells from PBMCs. Subset described: CD45RA+ positively selected. The CDR3: CASSLVRRGTRYYNEQFF. The CDR3 nucleotides are TGCGCCAGCAGCTTGGTCCGTCGGGGAACCCGATATTACAATGAGCAGTTCTTC.